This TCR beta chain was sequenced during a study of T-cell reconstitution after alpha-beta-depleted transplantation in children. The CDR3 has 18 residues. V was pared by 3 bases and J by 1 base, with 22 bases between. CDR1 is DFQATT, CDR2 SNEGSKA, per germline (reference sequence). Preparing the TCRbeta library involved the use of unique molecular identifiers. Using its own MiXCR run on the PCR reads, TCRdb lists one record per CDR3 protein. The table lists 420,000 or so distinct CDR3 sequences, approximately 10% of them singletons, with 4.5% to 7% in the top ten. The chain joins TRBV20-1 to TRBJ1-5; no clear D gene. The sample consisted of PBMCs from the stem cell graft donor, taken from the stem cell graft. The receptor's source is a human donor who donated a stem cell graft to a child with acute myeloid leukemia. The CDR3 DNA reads TGCAGTGCTAGTTTTGGCCTCGGAAAAATGGGGAGCAATCAGCCCCAGCATTTT. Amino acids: CSASFGLGKMGSNQPQHF.